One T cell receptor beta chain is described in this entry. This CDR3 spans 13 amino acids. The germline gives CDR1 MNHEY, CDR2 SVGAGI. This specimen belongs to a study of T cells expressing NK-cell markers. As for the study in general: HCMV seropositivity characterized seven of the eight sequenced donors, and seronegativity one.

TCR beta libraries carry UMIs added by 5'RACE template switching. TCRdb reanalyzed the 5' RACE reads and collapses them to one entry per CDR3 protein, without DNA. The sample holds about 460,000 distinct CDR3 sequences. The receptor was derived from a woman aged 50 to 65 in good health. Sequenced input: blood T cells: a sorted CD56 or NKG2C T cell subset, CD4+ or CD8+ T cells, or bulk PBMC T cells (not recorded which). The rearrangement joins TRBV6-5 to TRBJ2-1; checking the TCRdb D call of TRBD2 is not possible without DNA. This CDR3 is CATQRGVYNEQFF.